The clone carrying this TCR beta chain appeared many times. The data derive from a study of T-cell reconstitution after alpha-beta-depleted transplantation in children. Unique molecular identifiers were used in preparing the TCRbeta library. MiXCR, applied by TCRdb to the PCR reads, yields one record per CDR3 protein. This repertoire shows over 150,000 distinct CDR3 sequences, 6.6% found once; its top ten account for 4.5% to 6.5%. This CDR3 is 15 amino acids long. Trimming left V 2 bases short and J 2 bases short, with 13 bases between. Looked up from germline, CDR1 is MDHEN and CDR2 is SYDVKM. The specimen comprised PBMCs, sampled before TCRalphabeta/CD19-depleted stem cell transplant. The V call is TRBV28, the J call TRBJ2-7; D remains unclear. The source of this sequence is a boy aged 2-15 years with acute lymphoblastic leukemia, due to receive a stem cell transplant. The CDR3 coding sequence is TGTGCCAGCAGTTTAAGTCCCCTCGAACCCTACGAGCAGTACTTC. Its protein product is CASSLSPLEPYEQYF.